A single TCR beta chain is shown here with its context. Antigen unknown. Primers for the PCR totalled 60 Vbeta and 13 Jbeta. Profiled with immunoSEQ multiplex PCR; TCRdb holds only in-frame clones, not every one. The sample has approximately 100,000 clones; 70% to 85% are singletons. The record originates from a study of cytomegalovirus exposure and HLA in healthy donors. Study-level points and caveats: Relative to the roughly 700-donor mean, N-insertions were reportedly fewer in an Asian-associated ancestry cluster in a later analysis. Serostatus for CMV was the only available immune exposure information. Later on, a genetic analysis was performed. It linked a missense variant in DCLRE1C with V- and J-gene trimming of TCR beta.

Trimming took 10 bases from V and 4 from J, leaving 22 bases between them. The CDR3 has 15 amino acids. Germline-derived CDR1 and CDR2 are SEHNR and FQNEAQ (reference sequence). The specimen sequenced was PBMCs. The TCR originated in a boy between 10 and 17 years old in good health and CMV-seronegative. The chain links TRBV7-9 to TRBJ1-1; unclear D gene. The CDR3 loop is CAIPKAGINGTEAFF. DNA of the CDR3: TGTGCCATCCCTAAGGCGGGAATAAATGGCACTGAAGCTTTCTTT.